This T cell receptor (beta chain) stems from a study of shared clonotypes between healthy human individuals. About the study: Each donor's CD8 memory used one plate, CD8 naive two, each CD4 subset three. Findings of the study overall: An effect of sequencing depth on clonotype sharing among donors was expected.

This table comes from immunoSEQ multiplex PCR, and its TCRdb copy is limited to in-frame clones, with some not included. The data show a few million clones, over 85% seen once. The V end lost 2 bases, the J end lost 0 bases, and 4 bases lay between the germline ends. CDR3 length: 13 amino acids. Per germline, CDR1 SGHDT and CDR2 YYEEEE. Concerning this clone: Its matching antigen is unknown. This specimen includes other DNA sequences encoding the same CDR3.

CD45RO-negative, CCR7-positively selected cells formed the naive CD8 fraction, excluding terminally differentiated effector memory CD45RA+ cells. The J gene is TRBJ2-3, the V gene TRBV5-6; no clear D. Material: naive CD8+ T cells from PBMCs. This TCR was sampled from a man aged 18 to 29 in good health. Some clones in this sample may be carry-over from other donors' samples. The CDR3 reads CASSFGSTDTQYF. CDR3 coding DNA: TGTGCCAGCAGCTTCGGCAGCACAGATACGCAGTATTTT.